This TCR beta chain originates from a study of T cell repertoires in cytomegalovirus infection. Whole-study context: Alongside well-studied HLA-B-restricted CMV epitopes, recently identified HLA-C-restricted CMV epitopes were also used. Through public TCR beta signatures, both CMV infection and matching HLA type were indicated.

A remark on this clonotype: The antigen is unknown.

TCRdb analysed the reads with MiXCR anew, one entry per CDR3 protein. The table has around 310,000 distinct CDR3 sequences, roughly 28% seen once. Overall study results and limits: Summed public TCR beta family frequency identified CMV carriers bearing the relevant HLA. Predominance within the ex vivo response was attributable to HLA-C-restricted CMV-specific TCR beta clonotypes.

The CDR3 sequence is 11 residues long. Germline CDR1 is MNHEY and CDR2 is SMNVEV (reference sequence). Trimming pared 10 bases from V and 4 bases from J, leaving 10 bases between. The source material was cultured PBMCs, sampled from culture after CMV antigen stimulation. The chain has TRBV27 and TRBJ1-1; possibly TRBD1 for D (6 bases). The clonotype originates from a human donor in good health (CMV status not recorded). Some clones in this sample may be carry-over from other donors' samples. The CDR3 region is CATKGGTEAFF. The DNA for the CDR3 is TGTGCCACCAAAGGGGGCACTGAAGCTTTCTTT.